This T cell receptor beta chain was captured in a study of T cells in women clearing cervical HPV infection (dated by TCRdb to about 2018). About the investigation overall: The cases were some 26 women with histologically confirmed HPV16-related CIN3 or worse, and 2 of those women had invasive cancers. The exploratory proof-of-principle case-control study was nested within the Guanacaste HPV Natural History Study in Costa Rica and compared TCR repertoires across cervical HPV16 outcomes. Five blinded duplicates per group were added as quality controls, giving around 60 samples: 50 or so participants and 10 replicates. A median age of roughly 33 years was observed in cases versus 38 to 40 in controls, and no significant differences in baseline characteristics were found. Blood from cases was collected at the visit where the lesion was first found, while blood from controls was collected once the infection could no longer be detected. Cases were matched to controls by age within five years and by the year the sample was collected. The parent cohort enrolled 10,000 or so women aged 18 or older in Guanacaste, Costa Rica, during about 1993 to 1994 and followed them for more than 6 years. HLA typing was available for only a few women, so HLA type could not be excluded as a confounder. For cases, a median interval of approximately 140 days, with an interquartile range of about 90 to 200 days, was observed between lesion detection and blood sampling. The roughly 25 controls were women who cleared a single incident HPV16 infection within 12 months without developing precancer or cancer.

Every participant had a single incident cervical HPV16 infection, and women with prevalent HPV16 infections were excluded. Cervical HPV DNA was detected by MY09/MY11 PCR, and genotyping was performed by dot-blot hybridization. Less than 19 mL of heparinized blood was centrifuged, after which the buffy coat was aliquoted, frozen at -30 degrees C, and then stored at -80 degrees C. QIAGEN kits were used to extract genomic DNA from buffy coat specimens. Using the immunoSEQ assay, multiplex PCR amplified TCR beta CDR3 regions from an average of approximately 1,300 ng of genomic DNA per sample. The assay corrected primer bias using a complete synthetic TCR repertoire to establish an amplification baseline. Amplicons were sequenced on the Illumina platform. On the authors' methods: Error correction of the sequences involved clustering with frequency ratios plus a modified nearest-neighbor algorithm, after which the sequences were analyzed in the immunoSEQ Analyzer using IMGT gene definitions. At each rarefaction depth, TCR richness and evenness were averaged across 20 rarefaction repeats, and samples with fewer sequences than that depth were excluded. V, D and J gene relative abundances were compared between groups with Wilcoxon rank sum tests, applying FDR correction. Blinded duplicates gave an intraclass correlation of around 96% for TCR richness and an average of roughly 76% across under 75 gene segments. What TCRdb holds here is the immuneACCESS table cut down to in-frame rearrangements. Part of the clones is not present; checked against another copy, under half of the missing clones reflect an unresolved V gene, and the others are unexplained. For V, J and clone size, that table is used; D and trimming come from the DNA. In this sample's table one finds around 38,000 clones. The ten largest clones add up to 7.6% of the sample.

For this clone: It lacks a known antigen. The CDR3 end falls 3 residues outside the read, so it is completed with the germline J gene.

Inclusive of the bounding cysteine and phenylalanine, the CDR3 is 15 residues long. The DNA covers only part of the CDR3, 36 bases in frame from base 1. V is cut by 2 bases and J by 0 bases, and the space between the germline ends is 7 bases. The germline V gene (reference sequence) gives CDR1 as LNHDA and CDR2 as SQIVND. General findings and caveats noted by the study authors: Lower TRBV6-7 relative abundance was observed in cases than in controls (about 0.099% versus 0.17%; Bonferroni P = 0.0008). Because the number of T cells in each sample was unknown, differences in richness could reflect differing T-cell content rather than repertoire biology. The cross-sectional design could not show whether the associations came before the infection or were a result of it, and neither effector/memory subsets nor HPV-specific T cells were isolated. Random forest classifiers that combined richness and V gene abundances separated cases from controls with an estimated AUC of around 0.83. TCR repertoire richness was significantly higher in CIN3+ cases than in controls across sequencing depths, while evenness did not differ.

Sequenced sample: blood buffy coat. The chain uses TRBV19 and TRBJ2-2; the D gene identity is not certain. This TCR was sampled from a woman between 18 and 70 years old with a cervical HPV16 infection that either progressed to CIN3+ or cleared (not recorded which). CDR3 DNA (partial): TGTGCCAGTAGTATATCAGGAACGAACACCGGGGAG. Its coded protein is CASSISGTNTGE. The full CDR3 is CASSISGTNTGELFF.